One and the same sample provided the 3 T cell receptor beta chains below, sequenced in a study of metastatic and nonmetastatic thyroid tumors. No patient had received any treatment before thyroid surgery. TCRdb re-clonotyped the PCR reads through MiXCR. The table records over 30,000 clones, about 15% of them present only once. Sequenced sample: blood. All receptors come from a male donor with papillary thyroid cancer or a benign thyroid nodule (not recorded which). Some clones in this sample may be carry-over from other donors' samples.

There are a few counts of this clone. The rearrangement uses TRBV12-3 or TRBV12-4 and TRBJ2-7, with D maybe TRBD1 (6 bases). The CDR3 has 12 amino acids. Trimming took off 6 bases at V and 6 bases at J, with 12 bases between the two ends. The DNA for the CDR3 is TGTGCCAGCAGCCTACAGGGCTCCGAGCAGTACTTC. Its translation is CASSLQGSEQYF.

This clone was recorded many times. The chain combines TRBV27 with TRBJ2-1; D gene uncertain. V lost 2 bases, J lost 5 bases, and 4 bases lay in between. Germline lookup yields CDR1 MNHEY and CDR2 SMNVEV (reference sequence). The CDR3 loop spans 12 amino acids. The CDR3 sequence: CASSLNNNEQFF. In nucleotides, the CDR3 is TGTGCCAGCAGTTTAAATAACAATGAGCAGTTCTTC.

The rearrangement links TRBV2 to TRBJ2-1; the D is unclear. The CDR3 extends over 15 amino acids. Germline loops: CDR1 SNHLY, CDR2 FYNNEI. Trimming stripped 7 bases from V and 7 bases from J, with 20 bases between. The CDR3 loop is CASKENGQWTNEQFF. The CDR3 DNA is TGTGCCAGCAAAGAGAATGGGCAGTGGACGAATGAGCAGTTCTTC.